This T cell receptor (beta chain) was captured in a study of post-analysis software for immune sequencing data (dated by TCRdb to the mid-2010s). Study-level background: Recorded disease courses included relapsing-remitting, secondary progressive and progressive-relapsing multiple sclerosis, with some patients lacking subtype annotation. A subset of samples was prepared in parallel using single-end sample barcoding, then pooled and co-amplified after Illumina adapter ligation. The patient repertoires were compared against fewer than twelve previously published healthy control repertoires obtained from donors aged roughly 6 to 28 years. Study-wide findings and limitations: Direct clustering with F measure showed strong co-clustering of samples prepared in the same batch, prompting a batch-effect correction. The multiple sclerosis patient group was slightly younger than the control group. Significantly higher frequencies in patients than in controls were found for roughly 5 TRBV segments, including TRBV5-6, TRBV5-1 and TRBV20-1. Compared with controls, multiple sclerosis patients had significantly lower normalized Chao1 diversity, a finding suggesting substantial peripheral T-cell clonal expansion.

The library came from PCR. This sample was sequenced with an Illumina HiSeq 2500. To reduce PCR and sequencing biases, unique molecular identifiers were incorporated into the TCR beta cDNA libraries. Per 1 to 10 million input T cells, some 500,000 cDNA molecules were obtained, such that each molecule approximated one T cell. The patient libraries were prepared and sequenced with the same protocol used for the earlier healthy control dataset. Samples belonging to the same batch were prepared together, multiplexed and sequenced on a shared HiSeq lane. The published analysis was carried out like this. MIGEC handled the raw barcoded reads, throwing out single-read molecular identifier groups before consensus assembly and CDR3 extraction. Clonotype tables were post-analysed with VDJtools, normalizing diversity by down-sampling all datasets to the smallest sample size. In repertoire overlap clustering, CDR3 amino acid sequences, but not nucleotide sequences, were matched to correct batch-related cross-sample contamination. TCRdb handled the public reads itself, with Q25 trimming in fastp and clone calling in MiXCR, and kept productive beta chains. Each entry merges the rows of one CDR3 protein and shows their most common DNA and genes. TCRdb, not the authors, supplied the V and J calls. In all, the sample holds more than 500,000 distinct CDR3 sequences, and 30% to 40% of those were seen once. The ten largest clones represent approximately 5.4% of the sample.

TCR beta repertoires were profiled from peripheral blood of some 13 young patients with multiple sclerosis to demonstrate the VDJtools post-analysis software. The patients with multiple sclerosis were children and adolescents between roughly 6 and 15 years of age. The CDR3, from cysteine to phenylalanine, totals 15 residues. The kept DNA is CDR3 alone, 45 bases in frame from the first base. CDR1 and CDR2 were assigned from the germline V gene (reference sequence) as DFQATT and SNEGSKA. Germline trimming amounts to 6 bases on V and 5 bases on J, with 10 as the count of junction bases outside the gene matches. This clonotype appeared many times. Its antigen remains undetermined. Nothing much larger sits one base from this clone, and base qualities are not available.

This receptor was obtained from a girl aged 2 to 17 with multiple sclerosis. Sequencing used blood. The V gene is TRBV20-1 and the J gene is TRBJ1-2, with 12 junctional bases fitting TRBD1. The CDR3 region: CSAPVPGQGAYGYTF. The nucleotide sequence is TGCAGTGCGCCTGTACCGGGACAGGGGGCTTATGGCTACACCTTC.